Below, 2 T cell receptor beta chains from the same sample are listed, as sequenced in a study of response to subunit inactivated influenza vaccine. TCRdb reprocessed the RT-PCR reads via MiXCR and lists one record per CDR3 protein. The table has about 540,000 distinct CDR3 sequences, under 30% seen once. The same sample was also used in a study of T cells expressing NK-cell markers. That paper adds: Synthesis of TCR beta cDNA relied on 5'RACE template switching carrying UMIs.

This specimen consisted of CD4+ T cells sorted from PBMCs, obtained roughly 12 days after vaccination. The receptors shown here come from a man aged 50 to 59 who received an inactivated influenza vaccine.

The table lists this clonotype with a few counts. This rearrangement joins TRBV5-1 to TRBJ1-5; TRBD1 is a possible D gene (6 bases). From germline, CDR1 is SGHRS and CDR2 YFSETQ. The V end lost 0 bases, the J end lost 5 bases, and 15 bases lay between the germline ends. There are 16 residues in the CDR3. This chain's CDR3 is CASSLDARGSDQPQHF. The DNA for the CDR3 is TGCGCCAGCAGCTTGGATGCCAGGGGTTCTGATCAGCCCCAGCATTTT.

This clonotype occurred many times. The chain has TRBV18 and TRBJ2-1, with TRBD2 matching over 9 bases. The V segment lost 0 bases and the J segment 8 bases; nucleotides outside the gene matches: 8. Germline lookup yields CDR1 KGHSH and CDR2 LQKENI. The CDR3 has 16 residues. CDR3 coding DNA: TGTGCCAGCTCACCACCCCTAGCGGGAATTGAGGATGAGCAGTTCTTC. Protein product: CASSPPLAGIEDEQFF.